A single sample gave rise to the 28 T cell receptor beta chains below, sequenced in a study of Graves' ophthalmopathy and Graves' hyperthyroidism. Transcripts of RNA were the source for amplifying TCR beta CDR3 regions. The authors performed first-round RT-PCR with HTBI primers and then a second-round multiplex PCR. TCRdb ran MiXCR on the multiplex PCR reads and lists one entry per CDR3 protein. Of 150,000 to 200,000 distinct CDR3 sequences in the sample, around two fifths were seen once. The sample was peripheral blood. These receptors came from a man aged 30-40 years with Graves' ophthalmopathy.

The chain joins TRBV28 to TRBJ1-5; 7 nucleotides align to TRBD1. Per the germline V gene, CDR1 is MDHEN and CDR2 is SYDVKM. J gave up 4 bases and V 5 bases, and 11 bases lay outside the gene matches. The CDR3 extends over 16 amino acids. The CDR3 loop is CASSLNFPGGNQPQHF. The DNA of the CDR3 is TGTGCCAGCAGTCTTAACTTCCCAGGGGGGAATCAGCCCCAGCATTTT.

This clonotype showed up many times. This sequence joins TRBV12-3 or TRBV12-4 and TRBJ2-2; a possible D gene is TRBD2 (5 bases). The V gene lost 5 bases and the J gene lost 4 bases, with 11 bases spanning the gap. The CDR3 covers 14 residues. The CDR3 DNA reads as TGTGCCAGCAGTAGGTTAGCGTTCACCGGGGAGCTGTTTTTT. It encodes CASSRLAFTGELFF.

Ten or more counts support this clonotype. The CDR3 sequence: CASSFLSAGRRNYGYTF. The CDR3, as DNA: TGTGCCAGCAGCTTTTTGAGCGCGGGGAGACGAAACTATGGCTACACCTTC. The rearrangement uses TRBV11-2 and TRBJ1-2; the D is unclear. This CDR3 region has 17 residues. The V end was cut by 3 bases, the J end by 2 bases, with 19 bases between. Germline V CDR1 and CDR2: SGHAT, FQNNGV.

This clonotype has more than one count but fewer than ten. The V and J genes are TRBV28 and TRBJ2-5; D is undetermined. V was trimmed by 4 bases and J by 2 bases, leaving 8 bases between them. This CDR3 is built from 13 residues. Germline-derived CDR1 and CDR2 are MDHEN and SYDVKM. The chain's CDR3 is CASSSLPQETQYF. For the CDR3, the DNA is TGTGCCAGCAGTTCCCTCCCGCAAGAGACCCAGTACTTC.

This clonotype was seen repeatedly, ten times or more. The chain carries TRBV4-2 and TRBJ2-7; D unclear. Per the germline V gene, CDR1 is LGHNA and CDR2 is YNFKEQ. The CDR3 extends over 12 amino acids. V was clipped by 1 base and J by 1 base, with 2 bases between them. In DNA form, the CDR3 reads TGTGCCAGCAGCCAAGGATCCTACGAGCAGTACTTC. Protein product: CASSQGSYEQYF.

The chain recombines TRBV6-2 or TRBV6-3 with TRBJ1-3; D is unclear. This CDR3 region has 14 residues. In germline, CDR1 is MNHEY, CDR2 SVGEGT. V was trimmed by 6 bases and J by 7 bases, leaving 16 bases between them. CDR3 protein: CASRTQHHGNTIYF. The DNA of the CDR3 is TGTGCCAGCAGAACACAGCACCATGGGAACACCATATATTTT.

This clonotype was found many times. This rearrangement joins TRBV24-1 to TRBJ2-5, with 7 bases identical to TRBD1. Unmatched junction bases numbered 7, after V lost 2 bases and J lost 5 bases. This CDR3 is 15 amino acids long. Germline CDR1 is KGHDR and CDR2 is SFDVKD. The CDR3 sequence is CATSDSGTVRETQYF. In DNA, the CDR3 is TGTGCCACCAGTGATTCGGGGACAGTCCGGGAGACCCAGTACTTC.

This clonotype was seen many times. In DNA, the CDR3 is TGTGCCAGCAGTAAGGGGGCCCTCGGAGGTCAGCCCCAGCATTTT. Translation gives CASSKGALGGQPQHF. This chain joins TRBV28 and TRBJ1-5, with 7 bases matching TRBD1. CDR1 is MDHEN and CDR2 is SYDVKM in the germline V gene. V dropped 5 bases and J dropped 6; count of bases not matched to a gene: 10. The CDR3 loop spans 15 amino acids.

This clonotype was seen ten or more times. CDR3 in amino acids: CASSLKRTGEVNSPLHF. DNA of the CDR3: TGTGCCAGCAGTCTTAAACGGACAGGGGAAGTAAATTCACCCCTCCACTTT. V and J are TRBV28 and TRBJ1-6, with TRBD1 identical over 9 bases. Germline CDR1 is MDHEN and CDR2 is SYDVKM. V lost 5 bases and J lost 7; bases outside the gene matches: 12. The CDR3 length is 17 residues.

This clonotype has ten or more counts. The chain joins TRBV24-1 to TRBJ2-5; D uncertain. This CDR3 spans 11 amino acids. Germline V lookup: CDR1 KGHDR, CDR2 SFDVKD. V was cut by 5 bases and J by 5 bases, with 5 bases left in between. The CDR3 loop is CATSAMETQYF. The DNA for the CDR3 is TGTGCCACCAGTGCGATGGAGACCCAGTACTTC.

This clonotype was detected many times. The CDR3 DNA follows: TGCGCCAGCAGCCAAGAAGGGGAGGAGGAGACCCAGTACTTC. Amino acids: CASSQEGEEETQYF. The rearrangement links TRBV4-3 to TRBJ2-5; maybe TRBD2 (6 bases). V dropped 0 bases and J dropped 5 bases, with 10 bases sitting between them. Germline CDR1 and CDR2: LGHNA and YSLEER. The CDR3 is made up of 14 amino acids.

The CDR3: CASSYSAGYETQYF. In DNA, the CDR3 is TGTGCCAGCAGTTACAGCGCAGGGTATGAGACCCAGTACTTC. This chain connects TRBV6-5 to TRBJ2-5, with a tentative D call TRBD1 (5 bases). Germline loops: CDR1 MNHEY, CDR2 SVGAGI. The CDR3 contains 14 residues. Deletions cut 2 bases from V and 5 bases from J, with 12 bases between.

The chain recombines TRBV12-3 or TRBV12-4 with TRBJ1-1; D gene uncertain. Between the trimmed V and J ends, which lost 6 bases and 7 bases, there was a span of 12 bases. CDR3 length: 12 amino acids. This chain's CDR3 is CASSPARDEAFF. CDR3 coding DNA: TGTGCCAGCAGCCCTGCAAGGGATGAAGCTTTCTTT.

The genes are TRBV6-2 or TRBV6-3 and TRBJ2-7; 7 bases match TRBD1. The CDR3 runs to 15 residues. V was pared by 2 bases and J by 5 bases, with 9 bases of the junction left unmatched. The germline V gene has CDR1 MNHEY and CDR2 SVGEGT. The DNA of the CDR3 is TGTGCCAGCAGTTACACCCTCAGGGGGAAGGACGAGCAGTACTTC. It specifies CASSYTLRGKDEQYF.

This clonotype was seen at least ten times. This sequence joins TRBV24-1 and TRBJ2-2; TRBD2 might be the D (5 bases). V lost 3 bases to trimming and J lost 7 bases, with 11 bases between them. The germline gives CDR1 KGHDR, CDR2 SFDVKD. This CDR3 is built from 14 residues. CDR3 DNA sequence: TGTGCCACCAGTGATCCTAGCAAGAACGGGGAGCTGTTTTTT. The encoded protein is CATSDPSKNGELFF.

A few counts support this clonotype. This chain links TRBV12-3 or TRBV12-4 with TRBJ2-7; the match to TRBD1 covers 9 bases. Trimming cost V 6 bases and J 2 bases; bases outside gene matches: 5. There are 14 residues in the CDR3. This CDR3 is CASRAQGAPYEQYF. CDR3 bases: TGTGCCAGCAGAGCACAGGGGGCTCCCTACGAGCAGTACTTC.

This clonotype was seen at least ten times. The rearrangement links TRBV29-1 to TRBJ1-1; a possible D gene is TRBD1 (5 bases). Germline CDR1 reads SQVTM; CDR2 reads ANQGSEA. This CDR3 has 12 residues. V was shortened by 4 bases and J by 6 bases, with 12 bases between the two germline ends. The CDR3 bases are TGCAGCGTTGTGTCAGGGAAAGCTGAAGCTTTCTTT. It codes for CSVVSGKAEAFF.

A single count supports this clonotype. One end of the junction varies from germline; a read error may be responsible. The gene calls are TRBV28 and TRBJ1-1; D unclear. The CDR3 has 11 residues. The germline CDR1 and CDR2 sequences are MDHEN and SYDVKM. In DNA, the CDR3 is TGTGGCAGCAAAACTAACACTGAAGCTTTCTTT. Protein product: CGSKTNTEAFF.

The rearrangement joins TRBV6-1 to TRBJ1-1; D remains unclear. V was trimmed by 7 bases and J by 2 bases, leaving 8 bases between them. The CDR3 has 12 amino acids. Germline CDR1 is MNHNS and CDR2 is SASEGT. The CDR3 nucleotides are TGTGCCAGCATTGGGGATAACACTGAAGCTTTCTTT. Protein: CASIGDNTEAFF.

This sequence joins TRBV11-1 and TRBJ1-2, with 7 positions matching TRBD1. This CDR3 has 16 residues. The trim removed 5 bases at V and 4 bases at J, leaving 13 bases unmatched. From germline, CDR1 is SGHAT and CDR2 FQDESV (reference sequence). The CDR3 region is CASSDPTGVGLYGYTF. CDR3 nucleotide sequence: TGTGCCAGCAGCGACCCAACAGGGGTTGGGCTCTATGGCTACACCTTC.

This CDR3 reads CASSPDTHQPQHF. The CDR3 bases are TGTGCCAGCAGTCCCGACACCCATCAGCCCCAGCATTTT. The rearrangement links TRBV12-3 or TRBV12-4 to TRBJ1-5; the D is unclear. V was cut by 5 bases and J by 5 bases, with 10 bases left in between. This CDR3 spans 13 amino acids.

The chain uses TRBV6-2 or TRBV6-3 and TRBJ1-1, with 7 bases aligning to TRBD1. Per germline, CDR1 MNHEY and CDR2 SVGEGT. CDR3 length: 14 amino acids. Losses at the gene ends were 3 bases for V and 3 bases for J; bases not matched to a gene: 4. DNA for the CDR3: TGTGCCAGCAGTTATCGCGACAGGGACACTGAAGCTTTCTTT. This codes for CASSYRDRDTEAFF.

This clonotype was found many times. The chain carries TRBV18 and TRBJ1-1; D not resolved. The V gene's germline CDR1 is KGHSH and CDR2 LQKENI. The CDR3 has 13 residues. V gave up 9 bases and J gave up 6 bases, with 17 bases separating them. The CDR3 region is CASKNNGWAEAFF. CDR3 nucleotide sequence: TGTGCCAGTAAAAACAATGGCTGGGCTGAAGCTTTCTTT.

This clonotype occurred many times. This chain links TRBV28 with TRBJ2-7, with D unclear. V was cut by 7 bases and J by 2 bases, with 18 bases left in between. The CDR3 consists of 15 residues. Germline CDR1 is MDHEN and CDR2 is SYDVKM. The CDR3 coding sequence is TGTGCCAGCACCGTTTTGGCCCAAAAAGCCTACGAGCAGTACTTC. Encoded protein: CASTVLAQKAYEQYF.

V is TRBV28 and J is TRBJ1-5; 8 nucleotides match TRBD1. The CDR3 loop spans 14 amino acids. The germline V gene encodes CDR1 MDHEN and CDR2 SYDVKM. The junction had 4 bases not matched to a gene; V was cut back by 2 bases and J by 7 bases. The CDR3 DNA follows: TGTGCCAGCAGTTTACCACAGGGGGACCAGCCCCAGCATTTT. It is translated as CASSLPQGDQPQHF.

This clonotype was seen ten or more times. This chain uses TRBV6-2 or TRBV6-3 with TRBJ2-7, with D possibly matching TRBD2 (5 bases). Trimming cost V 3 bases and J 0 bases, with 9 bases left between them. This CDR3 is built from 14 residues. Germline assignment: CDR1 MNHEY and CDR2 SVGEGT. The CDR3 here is CASSYRGSSYEQYF. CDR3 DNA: TGTGCCAGCAGTTATCGGGGATCCTCCTACGAGCAGTACTTC.

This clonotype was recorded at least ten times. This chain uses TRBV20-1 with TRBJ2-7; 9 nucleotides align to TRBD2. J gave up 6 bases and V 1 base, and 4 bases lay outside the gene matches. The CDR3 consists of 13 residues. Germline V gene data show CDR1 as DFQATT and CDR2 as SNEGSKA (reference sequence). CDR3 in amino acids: CSARGTSDVEQYF. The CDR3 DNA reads TGCAGTGCTAGAGGGACTAGCGATGTCGAGCAGTACTTC.

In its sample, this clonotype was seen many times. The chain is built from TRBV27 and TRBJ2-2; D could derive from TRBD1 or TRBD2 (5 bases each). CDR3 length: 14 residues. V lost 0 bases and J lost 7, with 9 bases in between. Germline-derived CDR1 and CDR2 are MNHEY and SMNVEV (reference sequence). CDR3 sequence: CASSLSRAGGELFF. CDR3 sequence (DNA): TGTGCCAGCAGTTTATCCAGGGCGGGCGGGGAGCTGTTTTTT.